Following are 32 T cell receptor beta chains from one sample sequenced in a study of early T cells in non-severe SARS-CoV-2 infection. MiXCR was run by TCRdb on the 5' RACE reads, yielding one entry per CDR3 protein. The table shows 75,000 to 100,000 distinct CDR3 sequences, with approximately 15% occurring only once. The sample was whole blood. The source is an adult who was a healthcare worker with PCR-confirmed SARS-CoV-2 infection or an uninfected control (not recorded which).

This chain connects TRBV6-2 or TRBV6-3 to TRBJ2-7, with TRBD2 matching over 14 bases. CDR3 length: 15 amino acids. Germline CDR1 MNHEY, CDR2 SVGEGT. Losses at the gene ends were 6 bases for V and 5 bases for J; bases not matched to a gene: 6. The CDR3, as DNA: TGTGCCAGCAGCCCGCGACTAGCGGGAGGGAACGAGCAGTACTTC. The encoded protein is CASSPRLAGGNEQYF.

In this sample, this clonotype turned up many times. The chain's CDR3 is CASSYANRDRDTEAFF. CDR3 sequence (DNA): TGTGCCAGCAGTTACGCCAACAGGGATCGGGACACTGAAGCTTTCTTT. The V and J genes are TRBV6-5 and TRBJ1-1; possible D gene TRBD1, 6 bases. The CDR3 spans 16 residues. Trimming took off 2 bases at V and 3 bases at J, with 16 bases between the two ends. Germline assignment: CDR1 MNHEY and CDR2 SVGAGI.

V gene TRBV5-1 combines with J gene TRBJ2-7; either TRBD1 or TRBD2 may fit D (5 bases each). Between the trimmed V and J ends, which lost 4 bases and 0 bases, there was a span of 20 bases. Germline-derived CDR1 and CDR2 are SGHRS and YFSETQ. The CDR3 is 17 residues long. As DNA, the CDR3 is TGCGCCAGCAGCCCCGCTGCTGGGGACCGCAGCTCCTACGAGCAGTACTTC. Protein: CASSPAAGDRSSYEQYF.

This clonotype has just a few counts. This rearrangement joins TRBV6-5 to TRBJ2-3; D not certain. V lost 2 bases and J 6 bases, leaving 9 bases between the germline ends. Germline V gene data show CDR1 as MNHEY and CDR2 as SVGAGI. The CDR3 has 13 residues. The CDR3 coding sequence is TGTGCCAGCAGTTACCCGAATACGGATACGCAGTATTTT. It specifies CASSYPNTDTQYF.

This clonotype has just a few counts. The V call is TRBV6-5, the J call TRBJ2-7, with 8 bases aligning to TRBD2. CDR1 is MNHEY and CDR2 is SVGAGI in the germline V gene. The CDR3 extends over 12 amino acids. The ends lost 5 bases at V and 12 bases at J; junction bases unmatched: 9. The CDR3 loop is CASSKRTSLWYF. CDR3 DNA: TGTGCCAGCAGTAAAAGGACTAGCCTGTGGTACTTC.

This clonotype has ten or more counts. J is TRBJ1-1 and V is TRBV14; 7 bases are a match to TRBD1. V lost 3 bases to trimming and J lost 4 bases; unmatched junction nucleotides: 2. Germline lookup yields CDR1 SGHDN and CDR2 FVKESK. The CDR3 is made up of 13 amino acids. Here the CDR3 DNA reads TGTGCCAGCAGCCAGGACAGGTCCACTGAAGCTTTCTTT. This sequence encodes CASSQDRSTEAFF. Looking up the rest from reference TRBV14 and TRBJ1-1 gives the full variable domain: EAGVTQFPSHSVIEKGQTVTLRCDPISGHDNLYWYRRVMGKEIKFLLHFVKESKQDESGMPNNRFLAERTGGTYSTLKVQPAELEDSGVYFCASSQDRSTEAFFGQGTRLTVV.

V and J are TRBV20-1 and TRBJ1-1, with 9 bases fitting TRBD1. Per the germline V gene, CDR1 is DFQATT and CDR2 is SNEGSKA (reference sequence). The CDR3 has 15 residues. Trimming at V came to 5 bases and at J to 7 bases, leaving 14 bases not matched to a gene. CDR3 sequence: CSAGPSPTGGLEAFF. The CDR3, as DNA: TGCAGTGCTGGCCCCTCACCCACAGGGGGCCTTGAAGCTTTCTTT.

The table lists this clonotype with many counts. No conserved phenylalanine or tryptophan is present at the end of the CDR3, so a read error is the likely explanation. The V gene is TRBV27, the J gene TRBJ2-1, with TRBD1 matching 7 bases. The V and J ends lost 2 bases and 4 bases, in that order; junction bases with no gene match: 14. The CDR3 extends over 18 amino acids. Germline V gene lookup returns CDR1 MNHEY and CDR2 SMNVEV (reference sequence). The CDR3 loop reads CASSLRSPPGTEYNEQFS. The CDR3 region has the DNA TGTGCCAGCAGTTTAAGGTCCCCGCCCGGGACAGAGTACAATGAGCAGTTCTCC.

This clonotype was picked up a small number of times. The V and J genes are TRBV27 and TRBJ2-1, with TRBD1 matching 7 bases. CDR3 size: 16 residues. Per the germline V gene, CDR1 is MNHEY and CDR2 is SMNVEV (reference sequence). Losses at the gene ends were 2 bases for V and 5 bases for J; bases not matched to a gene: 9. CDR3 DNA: TGTGCCAGCAGTTTAGTTACAGGGGTTTTCGACAATGAGCAGTTCTTC. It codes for CASSLVTGVFDNEQFF.

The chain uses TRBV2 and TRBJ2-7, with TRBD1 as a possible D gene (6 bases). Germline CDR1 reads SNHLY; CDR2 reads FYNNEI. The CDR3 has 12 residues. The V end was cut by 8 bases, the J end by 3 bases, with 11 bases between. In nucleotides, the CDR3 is TGTGCCAGCGGCGGACAGTACTACGAGCAGTACTTC. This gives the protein CASGGQYYEQYF.

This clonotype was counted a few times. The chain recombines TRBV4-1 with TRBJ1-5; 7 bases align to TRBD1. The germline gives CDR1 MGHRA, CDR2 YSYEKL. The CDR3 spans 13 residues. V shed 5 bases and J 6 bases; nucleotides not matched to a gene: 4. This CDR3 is CASSFTGAQPQHF. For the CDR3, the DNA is TGCGCCAGCAGCTTCACAGGGGCTCAGCCCCAGCATTTT.

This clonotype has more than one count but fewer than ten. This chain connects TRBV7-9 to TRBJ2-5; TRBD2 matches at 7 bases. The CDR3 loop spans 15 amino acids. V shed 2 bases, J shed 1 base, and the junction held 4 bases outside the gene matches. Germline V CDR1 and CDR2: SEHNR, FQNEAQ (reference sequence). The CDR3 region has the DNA TGTGCCAGCAGCTTAATCCAGCGGGGCCAAGAGACCCAGTACTTC. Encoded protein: CASSLIQRGQETQYF.

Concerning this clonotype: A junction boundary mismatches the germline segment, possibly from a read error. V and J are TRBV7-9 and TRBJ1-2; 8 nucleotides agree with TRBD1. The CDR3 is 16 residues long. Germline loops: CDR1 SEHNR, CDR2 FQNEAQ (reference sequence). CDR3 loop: CASSLAGQAPNYGYTF. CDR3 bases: TGTGCCAGCAGCCTAGCGGGACAGGCTCCGAACTATGGCTACACCTTC.

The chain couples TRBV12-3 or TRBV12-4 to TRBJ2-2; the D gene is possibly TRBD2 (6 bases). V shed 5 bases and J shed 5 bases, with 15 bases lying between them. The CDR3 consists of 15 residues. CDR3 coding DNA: TGTGCCAGCAGTCCTCCGAGGAGGGAAACCGGGGAGCTGTTTTTT. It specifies CASSPPRRETGELFF.

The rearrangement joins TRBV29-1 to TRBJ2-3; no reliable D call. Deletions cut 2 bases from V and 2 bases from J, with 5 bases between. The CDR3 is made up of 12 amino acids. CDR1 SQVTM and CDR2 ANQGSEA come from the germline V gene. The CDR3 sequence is CSVESATDTQYF. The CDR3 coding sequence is TGCAGCGTTGAATCGGCCACAGATACGCAGTATTTT.

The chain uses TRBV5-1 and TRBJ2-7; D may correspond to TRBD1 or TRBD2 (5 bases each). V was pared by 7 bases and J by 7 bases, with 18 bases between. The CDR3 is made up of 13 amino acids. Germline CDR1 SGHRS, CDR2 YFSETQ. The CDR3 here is CASGRDGIGEQYF. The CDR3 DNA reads TGCGCCAGCGGCCGGGACGGGATTGGGGAGCAGTACTTC.

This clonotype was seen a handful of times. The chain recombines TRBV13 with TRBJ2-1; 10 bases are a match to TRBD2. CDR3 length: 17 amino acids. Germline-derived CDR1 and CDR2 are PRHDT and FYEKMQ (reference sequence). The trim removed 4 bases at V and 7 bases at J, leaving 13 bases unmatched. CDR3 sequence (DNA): TGTGCCAGCAGCTCCACGACAGCGGGAGGGCCCGGGAATGAGCAGTTCTTC. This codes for CASSSTTAGGPGNEQFF.

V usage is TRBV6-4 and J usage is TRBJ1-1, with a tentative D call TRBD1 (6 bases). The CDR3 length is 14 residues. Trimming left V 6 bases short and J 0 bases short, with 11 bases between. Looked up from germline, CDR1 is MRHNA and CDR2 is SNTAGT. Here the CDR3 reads CASRRTAMNTEAFF. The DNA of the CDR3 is TGTGCCAGCAGGAGGACAGCGATGAACACTGAAGCTTTCTTT.

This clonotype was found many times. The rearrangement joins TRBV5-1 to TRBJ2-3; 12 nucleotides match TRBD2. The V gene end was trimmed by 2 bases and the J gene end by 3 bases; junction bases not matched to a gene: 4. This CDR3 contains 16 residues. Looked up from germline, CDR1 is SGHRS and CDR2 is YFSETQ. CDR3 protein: CASSFLTSGSTDTQYF. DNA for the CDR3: TGCGCCAGCAGCTTTTTGACTAGCGGGAGTACAGATACGCAGTATTTT. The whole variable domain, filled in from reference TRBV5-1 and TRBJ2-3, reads KAGVTQTPRYLIKTRGQQVTLSCSPISGHRSVSWYQQTPGQGLQFLFEYFSETQRNKGNFPGRFSGRQFSNSRSEMNVSTLELGDSALYLCASSFLTSGSTDTQYFGPGTRLTVL.

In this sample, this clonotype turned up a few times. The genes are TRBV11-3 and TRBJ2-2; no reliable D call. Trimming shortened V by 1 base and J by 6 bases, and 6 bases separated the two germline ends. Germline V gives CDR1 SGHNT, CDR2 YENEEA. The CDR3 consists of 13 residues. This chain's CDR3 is CASSLGIAGELFF. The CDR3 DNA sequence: TGTGCCAGCAGCTTAGGCATTGCCGGGGAGCTGTTTTTT.

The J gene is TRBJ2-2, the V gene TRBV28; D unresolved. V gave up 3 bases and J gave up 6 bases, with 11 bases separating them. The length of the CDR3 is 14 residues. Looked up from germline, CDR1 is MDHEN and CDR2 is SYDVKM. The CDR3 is CASSFGQVSGELFF. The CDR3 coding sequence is TGTGCCAGCAGTTTCGGTCAGGTTTCCGGGGAGCTGTTTTTT.

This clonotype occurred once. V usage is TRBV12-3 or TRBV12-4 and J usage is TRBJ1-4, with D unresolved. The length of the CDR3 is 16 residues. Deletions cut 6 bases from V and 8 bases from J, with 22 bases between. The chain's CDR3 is CASSRAVSEYGEKLFF. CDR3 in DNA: TGTGCCAGCAGCAGAGCGGTTTCGGAATACGGGGAAAAACTGTTTTTT.

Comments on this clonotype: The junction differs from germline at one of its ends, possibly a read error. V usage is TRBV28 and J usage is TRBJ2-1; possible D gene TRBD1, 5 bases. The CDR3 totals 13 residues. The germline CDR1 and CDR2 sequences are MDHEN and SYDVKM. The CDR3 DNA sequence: TGTGTCAGCACCCAGGGTGTGGACAATGAGCAGTTCTTC. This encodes CVSTQGVDNEQFF.

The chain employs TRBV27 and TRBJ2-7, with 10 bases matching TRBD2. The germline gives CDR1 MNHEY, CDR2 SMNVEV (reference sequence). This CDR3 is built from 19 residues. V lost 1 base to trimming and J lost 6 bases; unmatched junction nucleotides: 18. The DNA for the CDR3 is TGTGCCAGCAGTTTATTTCCGTACGCAGGTTTTAGCGGGAGGAGCGAGCAGTACTTC. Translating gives CASSLFPYAGFSGRSEQYF.

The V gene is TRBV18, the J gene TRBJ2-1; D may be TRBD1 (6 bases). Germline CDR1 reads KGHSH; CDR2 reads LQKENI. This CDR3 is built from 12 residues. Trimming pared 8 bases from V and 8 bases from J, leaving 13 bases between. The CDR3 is CASAGASHEQFF. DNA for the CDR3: TGTGCCAGCGCAGGGGCGAGCCATGAGCAGTTCTTC.

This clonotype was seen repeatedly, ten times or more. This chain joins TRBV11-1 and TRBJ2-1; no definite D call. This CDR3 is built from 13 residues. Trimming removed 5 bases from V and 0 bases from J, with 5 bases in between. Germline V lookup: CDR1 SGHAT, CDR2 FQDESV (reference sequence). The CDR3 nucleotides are TGTGCCAGCAGCCAATACTCCTACAATGAGCAGTTCTTC. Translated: CASSQYSYNEQFF.

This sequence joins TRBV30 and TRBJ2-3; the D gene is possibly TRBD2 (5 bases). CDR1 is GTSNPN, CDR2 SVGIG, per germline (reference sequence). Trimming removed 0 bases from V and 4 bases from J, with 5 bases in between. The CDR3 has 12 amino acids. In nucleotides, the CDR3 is TGTGCCTGGAGTGTGGGAGCAGATACGCAGTATTTT. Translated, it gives CAWSVGADTQYF.

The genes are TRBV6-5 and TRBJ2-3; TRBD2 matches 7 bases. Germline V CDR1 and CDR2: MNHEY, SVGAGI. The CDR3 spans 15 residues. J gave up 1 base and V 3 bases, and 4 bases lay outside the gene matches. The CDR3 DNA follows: TGTGCCAGCAGTTATTCTGCGGGAGGCACAGATACGCAGTATTTT. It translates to CASSYSAGGTDTQYF.

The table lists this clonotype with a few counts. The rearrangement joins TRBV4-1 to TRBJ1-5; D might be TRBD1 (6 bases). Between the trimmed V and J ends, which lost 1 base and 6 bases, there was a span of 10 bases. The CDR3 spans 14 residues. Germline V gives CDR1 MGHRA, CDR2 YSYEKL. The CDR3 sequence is CASSQGGASQPQHF. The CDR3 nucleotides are TGCGCCAGCAGCCAAGGGGGGGCTAGTCAGCCCCAGCATTTT.

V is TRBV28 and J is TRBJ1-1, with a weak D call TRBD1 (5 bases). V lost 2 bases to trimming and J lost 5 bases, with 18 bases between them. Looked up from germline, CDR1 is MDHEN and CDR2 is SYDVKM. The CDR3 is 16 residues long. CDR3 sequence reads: CASSLMGEGPGTEAFF. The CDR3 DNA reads TGTGCCAGCAGTTTAATGGGAGAGGGGCCGGGAACTGAAGCTTTCTTT.

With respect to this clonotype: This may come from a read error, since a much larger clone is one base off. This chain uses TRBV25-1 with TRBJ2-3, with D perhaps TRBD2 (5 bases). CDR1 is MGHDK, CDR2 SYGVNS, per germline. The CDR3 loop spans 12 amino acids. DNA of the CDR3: TGTACCAGCGGATGGGACACAGATACGCAGTATTTT. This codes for CTSGWDTDTQYF.

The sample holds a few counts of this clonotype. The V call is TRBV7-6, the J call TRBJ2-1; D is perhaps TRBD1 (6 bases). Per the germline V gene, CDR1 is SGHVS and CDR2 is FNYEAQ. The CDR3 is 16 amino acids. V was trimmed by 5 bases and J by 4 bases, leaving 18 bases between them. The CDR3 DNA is TGTGCCAGCAGCCTGGGGTCCGGACAGACTTACAATGAGCAGTTCTTC. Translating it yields CASSLGSGQTYNEQFF.